These T cell receptor beta chains were read from a single sample in a study of TIL therapy for anti-PD-1-resistant metastatic lung cancer. Profiling relied on immunoSEQ multiplex PCR, and the TCRdb table lists in-frame clones only, not all of them. The sample contains more than 12,000 clones, around 86% of which appear only once. Here the sequenced sample was blood, taken at baseline. These receptors were obtained from a person between 25 and 80 years old with non-small cell lung cancer. Each CDR3 is given with its conserved first and last residue. Only part of the rows carry a size: once, few, many, or a class if the clone is expanded.

v_call	j_call	clone_size	cdr3_aa
TRBV18	TRBJ1-3	NA	CASSPQGTGNTIYF
TRBV7-8	TRBJ1-5	NA	CASSLATGGNQPQHF
TRBV4-1	TRBJ2-4	NA	CASSPLGGARGNIQYF
TRBV27	TRBJ1-5	NA	CASSFQGINQPQHF
TRBV9	TRBJ2-1	NA	CASSERTSGRHEQFF
TRBV7-9	TRBJ1-2	few	CASSPQGQRGIYGYTF
TRBV9	TRBJ1-2	NA	CASSNTGGPYGGYTF
TRBV5-8	TRBJ2-7	NA	CASGSGTHSYEQYF
TRBV6-1	TRBJ2-7	NA	CASRLTYEQYF
TRBV19	TRBJ1-4	NA	CASTRRGDWGEKLFF
TRBV21-1	TRBJ1-6	NA	CASSKVAGTGCSPLHF
TRBV28	TRBJ1-1	once	CASSLVPENTEAFF
TRBV7-2	TRBJ1-2	NA	CASSGGGEGERASNYGYTF
TRBV27	TRBJ2-5	NA	CASSLYGETQYF
TRBV7-2	TRBJ2-4	once	CASSLLKASLMNIQYF
TRBV4-1	TRBJ1-2	NA	CASRADPGTNNYGYTF
TRBV6-5	TRBJ1-5	NA	CASSYDGTQPQHF